This TCR beta chain appears in the sequencing data of a study of cytomegalovirus exposure and HLA in healthy donors. Study information: HLA-typed donors contributed around 88 million unique TCRs, which were held in an early data release.

The PCR employed 60 Vbeta primers together with 13 Jbeta primers. Clones were sequenced by immunoSEQ multiplex PCR, and TCRdb holds only the in-frame ones, with some missing. The profile shows over 200,000 clones, approximately 82% of them singletons. The germline CDR1 and CDR2 sequences are MDHEN and SYDVKM. This CDR3 spans 15 amino acids. As to this clone: The antigen is not known.

Study conclusions and caveats: Roughly even sequencing depth across donors was the assumption behind the presence/absence analyses. In an earlier analysis, about 87% or about 30%: the productive usage of most TCR beta V segments. Researchers reportedly found TCR beta sequences accurately predicted most subjects' HLA-A and HLA-B alleles.

This receptor was obtained from a male donor in good health and CMV-seronegative. Sequenced sample: PBMCs. The chain couples TRBV28 to TRBJ2-5; 8 nucleotides align to TRBD2. The J call may be in error: the DNA end matches TRBJ2-7 better. The CDR3 protein is CASSSSGSYSYEQYF. DNA for the CDR3: TGTGCCAGCAGTTCGAGCGGGAGCTACTCCTACGAGCAGTACTTC.